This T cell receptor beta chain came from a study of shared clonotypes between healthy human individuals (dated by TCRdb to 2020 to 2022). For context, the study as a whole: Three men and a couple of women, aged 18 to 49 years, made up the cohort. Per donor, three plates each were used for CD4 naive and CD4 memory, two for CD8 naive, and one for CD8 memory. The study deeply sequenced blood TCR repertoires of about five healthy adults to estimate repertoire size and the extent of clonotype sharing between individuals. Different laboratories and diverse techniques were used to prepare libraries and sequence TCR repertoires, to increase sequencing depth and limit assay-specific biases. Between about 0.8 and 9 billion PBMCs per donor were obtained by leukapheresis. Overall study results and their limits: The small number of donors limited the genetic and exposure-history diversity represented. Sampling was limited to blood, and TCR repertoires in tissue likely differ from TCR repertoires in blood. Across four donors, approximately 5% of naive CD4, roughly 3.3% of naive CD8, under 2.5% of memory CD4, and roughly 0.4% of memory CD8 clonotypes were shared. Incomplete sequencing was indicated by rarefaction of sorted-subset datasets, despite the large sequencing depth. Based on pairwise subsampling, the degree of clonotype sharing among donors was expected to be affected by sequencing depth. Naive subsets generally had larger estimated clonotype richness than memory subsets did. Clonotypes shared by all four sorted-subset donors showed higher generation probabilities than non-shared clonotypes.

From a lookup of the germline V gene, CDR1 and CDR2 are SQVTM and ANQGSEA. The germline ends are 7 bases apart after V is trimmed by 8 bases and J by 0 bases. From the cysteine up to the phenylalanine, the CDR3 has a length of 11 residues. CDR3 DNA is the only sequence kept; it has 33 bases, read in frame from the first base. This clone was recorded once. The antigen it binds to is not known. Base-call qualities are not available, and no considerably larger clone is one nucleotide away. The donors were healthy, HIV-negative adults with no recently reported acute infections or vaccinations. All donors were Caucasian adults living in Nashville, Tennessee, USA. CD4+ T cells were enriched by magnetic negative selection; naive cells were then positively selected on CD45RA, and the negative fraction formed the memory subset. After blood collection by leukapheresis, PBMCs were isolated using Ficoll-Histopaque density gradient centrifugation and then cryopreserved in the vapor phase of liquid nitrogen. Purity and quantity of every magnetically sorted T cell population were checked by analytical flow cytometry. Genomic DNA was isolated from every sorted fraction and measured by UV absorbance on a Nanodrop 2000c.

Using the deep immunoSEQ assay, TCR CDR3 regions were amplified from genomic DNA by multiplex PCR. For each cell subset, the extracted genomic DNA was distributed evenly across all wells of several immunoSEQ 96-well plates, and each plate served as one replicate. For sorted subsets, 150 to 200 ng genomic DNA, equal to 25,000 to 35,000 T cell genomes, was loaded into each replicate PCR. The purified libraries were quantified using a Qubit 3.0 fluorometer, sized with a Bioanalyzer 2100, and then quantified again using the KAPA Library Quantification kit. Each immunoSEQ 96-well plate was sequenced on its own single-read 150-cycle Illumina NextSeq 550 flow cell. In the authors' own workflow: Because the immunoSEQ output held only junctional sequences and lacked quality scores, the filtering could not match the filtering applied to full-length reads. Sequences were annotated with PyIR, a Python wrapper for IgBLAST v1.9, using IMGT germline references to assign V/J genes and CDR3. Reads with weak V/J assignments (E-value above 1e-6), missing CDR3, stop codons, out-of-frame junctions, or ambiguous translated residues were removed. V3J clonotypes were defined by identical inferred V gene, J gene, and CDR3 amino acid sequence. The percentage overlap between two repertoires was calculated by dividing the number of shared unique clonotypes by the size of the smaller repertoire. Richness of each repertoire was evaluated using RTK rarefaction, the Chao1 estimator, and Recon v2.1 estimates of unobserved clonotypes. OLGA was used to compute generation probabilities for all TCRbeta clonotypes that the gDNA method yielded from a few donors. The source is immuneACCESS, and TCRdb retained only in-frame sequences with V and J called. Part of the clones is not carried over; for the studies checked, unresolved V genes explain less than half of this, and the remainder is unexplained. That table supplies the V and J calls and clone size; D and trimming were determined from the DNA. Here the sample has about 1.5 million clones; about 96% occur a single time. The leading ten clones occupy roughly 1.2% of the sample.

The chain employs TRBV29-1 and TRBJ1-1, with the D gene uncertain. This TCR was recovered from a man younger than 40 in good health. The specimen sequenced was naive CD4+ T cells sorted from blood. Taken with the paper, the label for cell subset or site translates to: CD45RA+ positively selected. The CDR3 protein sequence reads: CSSLVNTEAFF. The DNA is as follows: TGCAGCTCCCTCGTGAACACTGAAGCTTTCTTT. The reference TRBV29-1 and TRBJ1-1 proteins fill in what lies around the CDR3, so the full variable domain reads SAVISQKPSRDICQRGTSLTIQCQVDSQVTMMFWYRQQPGQSLTLIATANQGSEATYESGFVIDKFPISRPNLTFSTLTVSNMSPEDSSIYLCSSLVNTEAFFGQGTRLTVV.